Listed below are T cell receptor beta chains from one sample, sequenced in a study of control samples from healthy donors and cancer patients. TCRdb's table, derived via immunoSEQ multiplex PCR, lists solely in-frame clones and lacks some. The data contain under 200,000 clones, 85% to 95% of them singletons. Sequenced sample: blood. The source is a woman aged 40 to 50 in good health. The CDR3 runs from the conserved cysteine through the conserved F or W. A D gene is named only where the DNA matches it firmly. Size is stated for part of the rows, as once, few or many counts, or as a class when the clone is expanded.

CDR3: CASSLDRISGQRFF
DNA: TGTGCCAGCAGCTTAGATCGTATCTCTGGTCAGAGGTTCTTT
size: NA
J: TRBJ1-1
length: 14
D: NA
V: TRBV7-2

CDR3: CASSSQNYGYTF
DNA: TGTGCCAGCAGTTCCCAGAACTATGGCTACACCTTC
size: NA
J: TRBJ1-2
length: 12
D: NA
V: TRBV12-3/TRBV12-4

CDR3: CASSLGGDYGYTF
DNA: TGTGCCAGCAGCTTAGGGGGGGACTATGGCTACACCTTC
size: NA
J: TRBJ1-2
length: 13
D: NA
V: TRBV7-9

CDR3: CASSIRAGKSGEQYF
DNA: TGTGCCAGCAGCATTAGGGCAGGGAAAAGTGGCGAGCAGTACTTC
size: NA
J: TRBJ2-7
length: 15
D: NA
V: TRBV7-2

CDR3: CASSPGQLNQPQHF
DNA: TGTGCCAGTAGTCCGGGACAGCTCAATCAGCCCCAGCATTTT
size: NA
J: TRBJ1-5
length: 14
D: TRBD1
V: TRBV19

CDR3: CASSYSFGTGIYEQYF
DNA: TGTGCCAGCAGTTACTCCTTCGGGACAGGGATCTACGAGCAGTACTTC
size: NA
J: TRBJ2-7
length: 16
D: TRBD1
V: TRBV6-2/TRBV6-3

CDR3: CASSLVVGNTEAFF
DNA: TGTGCCAGCAGCTTAGTAGTAGGAAACACTGAAGCTTTCTTT
size: NA
J: TRBJ1-1
length: 14
D: NA
V: TRBV11-3

CDR3: CASSPPGLSSYEQYF
DNA: TGTGCCAGCAGCCCCCCGGGACTTAGCTCCTACGAGCAGTACTTC
size: NA
J: TRBJ2-7
length: 15
D: NA
V: TRBV7-9

CDR3: CSVESGGNTEAFF
DNA: TGCAGCGTAGAATCGGGTGGGAACACTGAAGCTTTCTTT
size: NA
J: TRBJ1-1
length: 13
D: NA
V: TRBV29-1

CDR3: CAWAQSFSGNTIYF
DNA: TGTGCCTGGGCCCAGTCCTTCTCTGGAAACACCATATATTTT
size: NA
J: TRBJ1-3
length: 14
D: NA
V: TRBV30

CDR3: CASSPLGVSSGNTIYF
DNA: TGTGCCAGCAGCCCCCTTGGGGTTAGCTCTGGAAACACCATATATTTT
size: NA
J: TRBJ1-3
length: 16
D: NA
V: TRBV7-3

CDR3: CASSESGGTGPINEQFF
DNA: TGCGCCAGCAGTGAGTCCGGAGGGACAGGCCCCATCAATGAGCAGTTCTTC
size: once
J: TRBJ2-1
length: 17
D: TRBD1
V: TRBV10-1

CDR3: CASSQGGTGAVSHF
DNA: TGTGCCAGCAGCCAGGGGGGGACTGGCGCTGTCAGCCACTTC
size: NA
J: TRBJ2-7
length: 14
D: TRBD2
V: TRBV3-1/TRBV3-2

CDR3: CASSKNPGQGTDTQYF
DNA: TGCGCCAGTTCCAAAAATCCGGGACAGGGGACAGATACGCAGTATTTT
size: NA
J: TRBJ2-3
length: 16
D: TRBD1
V: TRBV5-1

CDR3: CASSEQTGGYNEQFF
DNA: TGTGCCAGCAGTGAGCAGACAGGGGGCTACAATGAGCAGTTCTTC
size: NA
J: TRBJ2-1
length: 15
D: TRBD1
V: TRBV6-1

CDR3: CAISGRGLLYGYTF
DNA: TGTGCCATCAGTGGCCGGGGCCTCCTCTATGGCTACACCTTC
size: NA
J: TRBJ1-2
length: 14
D: NA
V: TRBV10-3

CDR3: CASSLEWTANTEAFF
DNA: TGTGCCAGCAGCTTAGAATGGACAGCGAACACTGAAGCTTTCTTT
size: once
J: TRBJ1-1
length: 15
D: NA
V: TRBV7-2

CDR3: CASRDPGRKYEAFF
DNA: TGTGCCAGCAGGGATCCGGGACGGAAGTATGAAGCTTTCTTT
size: NA
J: TRBJ1-1
length: 14
D: NA
V: TRBV27

CDR3: CATSRGRTGNTEAFF
DNA: TGTGCCACCAGCAGAGGGAGGACAGGGAACACTGAAGCTTTCTTT
size: NA
J: TRBJ1-1
length: 15
D: TRBD1
V: TRBV15

CDR3: CASSSTGGNYEQYF
DNA: TGCGCCAGCAGCTCGACGGGAGGAAACTACGAGCAGTACTTC
size: NA
J: TRBJ2-7
length: 14
D: TRBD2
V: TRBV5-1

CDR3: CASSQDRFSDNSPLHF
DNA: TGCGCCAGCAGCCAAGATAGGTTTTCGGATAATTCACCCCTCCACTTT
size: NA
J: TRBJ1-6
length: 16
D: NA
V: TRBV4-3

CDR3: CASSNSGTDGYTF
DNA: TGTGCCAGTAGTAACTCCGGGACCGATGGCTACACCTTC
size: NA
J: TRBJ1-2
length: 13
D: NA
V: TRBV19

CDR3: CAWSVHRAARETQYF
DNA: TGTGCCTGGAGTGTACATCGAGCGGCCAGGGAGACCCAGTACTTC
size: NA
J: TRBJ2-5
length: 15
D: NA
V: TRBV30

CDR3: CASDLGPGSPLHF
DNA: TGTGCCAGCGATCTTGGGCCGGGTTCACCCCTCCACTTT
size: NA
J: TRBJ1-6
length: 13
D: NA
V: TRBV7-3

CDR3: CASSPRDFRTNEKLFF
DNA: TGTGCCAGCAGTCCCAGGGACTTCAGGACTAATGAAAAACTGTTTTTT
size: NA
J: TRBJ1-4
length: 16
D: NA
V: TRBV28

CDR3: CASSYGGEMNTEAFF
DNA: TGTGCCAGCAGTTACGGAGGAGAGATGAACACTGAAGCTTTCTTT
size: NA
J: TRBJ1-1
length: 15
D: NA
V: TRBV6-5

CDR3: CASSQAAYMNTEAFF
DNA: TGCGCCAGCAGCCAGGCGGCTTACATGAACACTGAAGCTTTCTTT
size: NA
J: TRBJ1-1
length: 15
D: NA
V: TRBV4-3

CDR3: CASRAYNEQFF
DNA: TGTGCCAGCAGGGCATACAATGAGCAGTTCTTC
size: NA
J: TRBJ2-1
length: 11
D: NA
V: TRBV27

CDR3: CASSYGGGRAPKQFF
DNA: TGTGCCAGCAGTTACGGGGGCGGGAGGGCCCCGAAGCAGTTCTTC
size: once
J: TRBJ2-1
length: 15
D: TRBD2
V: TRBV6-2/TRBV6-3

CDR3: CASSPSGLGNTEAFF
DNA: TGCGCCAGCAGCCCCTCTGGTTTAGGAAACACTGAAGCTTTCTTT
size: NA
J: TRBJ1-1
length: 15
D: NA
V: TRBV4-3

CDR3: CASTGKNIQYF
DNA: TGTGCCAGCACGGGAAAAAACATTCAGTACTTC
size: NA
J: TRBJ2-4
length: 11
D: NA
V: TRBV6-5

CDR3: CSATWDLSTGYTF
DNA: TGCAGCGCTACCTGGGACCTCTCCACTGGCTACACCTTC
size: NA
J: TRBJ1-2
length: 13
D: NA
V: TRBV29-1

CDR3: CASSSRPVNEQFF
DNA: TGTGCCAGCAGCTCGAGACCCGTCAATGAGCAGTTCTTC
size: NA
J: TRBJ2-1
length: 13
D: NA
V: TRBV9

CDR3: CASSIDHSQPQHF
DNA: TGTGCCAGTAGTATAGATCACAGTCAGCCCCAGCATTTT
size: NA
J: TRBJ1-5
length: 13
D: NA
V: TRBV19

CDR3: CASSFEGTPYNEQFF
DNA: TGTGCCAGCAGTTTTGAAGGGACACCGTACAATGAGCAGTTCTTC
size: NA
J: TRBJ2-1
length: 15
D: NA
V: TRBV27

CDR3: CASSLWDGNGEQFF
DNA: TGCGCCAGCAGCTTGTGGGACGGGAACGGCGAGCAGTTCTTC
size: NA
J: TRBJ2-1
length: 14
D: NA
V: TRBV5-1

CDR3: CASSQSGRAHNEQFF
DNA: TGTGCCAGCAGCCAAAGCGGGAGGGCCCATAATGAGCAGTTCTTC
size: NA
J: TRBJ2-1
length: 15
D: TRBD2
V: TRBV7-2

CDR3: CASSLTGHYEQYF
DNA: TGCGCCAGCAGCTTGACAGGGCACTACGAGCAGTACTTC
size: once
J: TRBJ2-7
length: 13
D: NA
V: TRBV5-1

CDR3: CASGFGADTSTDTQYF
DNA: TGTGCTAGTGGTTTCGGGGCAGACACTAGCACAGATACGCAGTATTTT
size: once
J: TRBJ2-3
length: 16
D: NA
V: TRBV12-5

CDR3: CASSKQTGTMNTEAFF
DNA: TGCGCCAGCAGCAAGCAGACAGGGACCATGAACACTGAAGCTTTCTTT
size: NA
J: TRBJ1-1
length: 16
D: TRBD1
V: TRBV5-1

CDR3: CASREGLGTQYF
DNA: TGTGCCAGCAGGGAAGGCCTGGGGACCCAGTACTTC
size: NA
J: TRBJ2-5
length: 12
D: NA
V: TRBV25-1

CDR3: CASSPRRGPSSYEQYF
DNA: TGTGCCAGCAGCCCCCGGCGGGGGCCGAGCTCCTACGAGCAGTACTTC
size: NA
J: TRBJ2-7
length: 16
D: NA
V: TRBV7-2

CDR3: CASSLTHFRAAGGGNEQFF
DNA: TGTGCCAGCAGCTTAACACATTTTAGGGCAGCGGGGGGCGGCAATGAGCAGTTCTTC
size: NA
J: TRBJ2-1
length: 19
D: TRBD2
V: TRBV7-3

CDR3: CASSYTGLRSTGNTIYF
DNA: TGTGCCAGCAGCTACACGGGACTAAGATCGACTGGAAACACCATATATTTT
size: NA
J: TRBJ1-3
length: 17
D: NA
V: TRBV7-6

CDR3: CASSASPGTRSGNTIYF
DNA: TGTGCCAGCAGCGCCAGTCCCGGGACACGCTCTGGAAACACCATATATTTT
size: NA
J: TRBJ1-3
length: 17
D: NA
V: TRBV9

CDR3: CASSQDIGESSGNTIYF
DNA: TGCGCCAGCAGCCAAGATATAGGGGAGAGTTCTGGAAACACCATATATTTT
size: NA
J: TRBJ1-3
length: 17
D: NA
V: TRBV4-3

CDR3: CASSVVLSARGANVLTF
DNA: TGTGCCAGCAGCGTAGTGTTAAGTGCGCGGGGGGCCAACGTCCTGACTTTC
size: NA
J: TRBJ2-6
length: 17
D: NA
V: TRBV9

CDR3: CASGLGGNTIYF
DNA: TGTGCTAGTGGTTTAGGGGGAAACACCATATATTTT
size: NA
J: TRBJ1-3
length: 12
D: NA
V: TRBV12-5

CDR3: CASSFRTSGLSSYNEQFF
DNA: TGTGCCAGCAGCTTTCGGACTAGCGGGTTGAGCTCCTACAATGAGCAGTTCTTC
size: NA
J: TRBJ2-1
length: 18
D: TRBD2
V: TRBV13

CDR3: CASSFLLTGNRGYTF
DNA: TGCGCCAGCAGCTTCCTTCTTACAGGGAATCGTGGCTACACCTTC
size: NA
J: TRBJ1-2
length: 15
D: NA
V: TRBV5-1

CDR3: CASSSTGSNQPQHF
DNA: TGTGCCAGCAGTTCTACAGGTAGCAATCAGCCCCAGCATTTT
size: NA
J: TRBJ1-5
length: 14
D: NA
V: TRBV6-6

CDR3: CASSHGQNNEKLFF
DNA: TGTGCCAGCAGCCATGGTCAGAATAATGAAAAACTGTTTTTT
size: NA
J: TRBJ1-4
length: 14
D: NA
V: TRBV14

CDR3: CASSLETGREQYF
DNA: TGCGCCAGCAGCTTGGAGACAGGGCGCGAGCAGTACTTC
size: NA
J: TRBJ2-7
length: 13
D: TRBD1
V: TRBV5-1

CDR3: CASSVGKQPQHF
DNA: TGTGCCAGCAGCGTTGGGAAACAGCCCCAGCATTTT
size: NA
J: TRBJ1-5
length: 12
D: NA
V: TRBV7-9

CDR3: CASSQVQNTEAFF
DNA: TGTGCCAGCAGCCAAGTTCAGAACACTGAAGCTTTCTTT
size: NA
J: TRBJ1-1
length: 13
D: NA
V: TRBV3-1/TRBV3-2

CDR3: CASSLAEGGKAEAFF
DNA: TGTGCCAGCAGCTTAGCAGAAGGGGGAAAGGCTGAAGCTTTCTTT
size: NA
J: TRBJ1-1
length: 15
D: NA
V: TRBV7-9

CDR3: CASSERTPDNSPLHF
DNA: TGTGCCAGCAGTGAAAGGACACCTGATAATTCACCCCTCCACTTT
size: NA
J: TRBJ1-6
length: 15
D: NA
V: TRBV2

CDR3: CASSQDHSGQGFIDTQYF
DNA: TGCGCCAGCAGCCAAGATCATTCGGGACAGGGATTTATTGATACGCAGTATTTT
size: NA
J: TRBJ2-3
length: 18
D: TRBD1
V: TRBV4-3